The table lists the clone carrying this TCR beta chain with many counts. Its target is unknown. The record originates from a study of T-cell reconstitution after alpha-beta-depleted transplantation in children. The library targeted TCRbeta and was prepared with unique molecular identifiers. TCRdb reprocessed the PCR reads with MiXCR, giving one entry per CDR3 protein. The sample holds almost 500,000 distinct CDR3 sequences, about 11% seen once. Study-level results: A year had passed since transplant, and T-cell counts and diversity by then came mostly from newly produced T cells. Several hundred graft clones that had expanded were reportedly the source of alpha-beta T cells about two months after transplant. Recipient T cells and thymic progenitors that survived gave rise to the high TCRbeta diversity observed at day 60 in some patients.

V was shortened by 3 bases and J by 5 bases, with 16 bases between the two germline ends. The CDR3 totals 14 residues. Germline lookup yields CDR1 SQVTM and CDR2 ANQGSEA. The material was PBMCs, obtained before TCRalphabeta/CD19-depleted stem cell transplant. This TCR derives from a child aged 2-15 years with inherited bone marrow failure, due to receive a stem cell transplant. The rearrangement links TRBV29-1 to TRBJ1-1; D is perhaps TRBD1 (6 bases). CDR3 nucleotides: TGCAGCGTTGAGCCCAAGACAGGCCGAACTGAAGCTTTCTTT. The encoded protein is CSVEPKTGRTEAFF.